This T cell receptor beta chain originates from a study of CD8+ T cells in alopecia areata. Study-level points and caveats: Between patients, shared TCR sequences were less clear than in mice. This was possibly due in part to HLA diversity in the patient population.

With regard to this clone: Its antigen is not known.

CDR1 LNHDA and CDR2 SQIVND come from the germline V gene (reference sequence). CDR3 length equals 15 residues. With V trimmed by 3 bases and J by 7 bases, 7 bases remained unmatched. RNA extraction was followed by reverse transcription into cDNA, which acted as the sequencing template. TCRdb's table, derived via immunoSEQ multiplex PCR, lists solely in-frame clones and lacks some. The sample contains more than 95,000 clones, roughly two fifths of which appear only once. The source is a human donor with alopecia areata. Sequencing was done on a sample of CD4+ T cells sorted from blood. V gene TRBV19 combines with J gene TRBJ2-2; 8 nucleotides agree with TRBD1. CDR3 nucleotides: TGTGCCAGTAGTATTGTCAGGGGGCTTGGCGGGGAGCTGTTTTTT. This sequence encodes CASSIVRGLGGELFF.